These T cell receptor beta chains were read from a single sample in a study of blood T cell repertoires in COVID-19. Profiling relied on immunoSEQ multiplex PCR, and the TCRdb table lists in-frame clones only, not all of them. The sample lists 150,000 to 200,000 clones, roughly nine tenths seen once, with 2.1% in the top ten. Material for sequencing was peripheral blood. The receptors were gathered from a man in his sixties or seventies with active or convalescent COVID-19. CDR3s include the opening cysteine and the closing phenylalanine or tryptophan. Fields, in order: V gene, clone size, J gene, D gene, CDR3 protein, CDR3 DNA. The D gene is left open where the match is weak. The size of a clone is reported for some rows only, either as once, few or many, or as a class for expanded clones.

>TRBV2|.|TRBJ1-5|.
CASSELAGIHNQPQHF
TGTGCCAGCAGTGAACTCGCAGGGATCCACAATCAGCCCCAGCATTTT
>TRBV2|.|TRBJ2-3|.
CASSLAGTDTQYF
TGTGCCAGCAGCCTAGCCGGCACAGATACGCAGTATTTT
>TRBV6-6|.|TRBJ2-1|.
CASSYSSLANYNEQFF
TGTGCCAGCAGTTACTCATCGCTAGCGAACTACAATGAGCAGTTCTTC
>TRBV9|.|TRBJ2-1|.
CASSVEPSSYNEQFF
TGTGCCAGCAGCGTAGAACCTAGCTCCTACAATGAGCAGTTCTTC
>TRBV7-2|.|TRBJ2-1|.
CASSFQAGSYNEQFF
TGTGCCAGCAGCTTTCAGGCGGGGTCCTACAATGAGCAGTTCTTC
>TRBV28|.|TRBJ1-3|.
CASSYPAGREVGNTIYF
TGTGCCAGCAGCTACCCCGCAGGGCGAGAGGTTGGAAACACCATATATTTT
>TRBV7-8|.|TRBJ2-3|.
CASSPHRDTQYF
TGTGCCAGCAGCCCTCATCGGGATACGCAGTATTTT
>TRBV5-4|.|TRBJ2-7|TRBD2
CASSWAGGPKNEQYF
TGTGCCAGCAGCTGGGCGGGAGGGCCGAAGAACGAGCAGTACTTC
>TRBV6-6|.|TRBJ2-1|TRBD2
CASSYSALAGYNEQFF
TGTGCCAGCAGTTACTCCGCTCTAGCGGGTTACAATGAGCAGTTCTTC
>TRBV19|.|TRBJ1-5|.
CASSIGSQPQHF
TGTGCCAGTAGTATAGGTAGCCAGCCCCAGCATTTT
>TRBV11-2|.|TRBJ2-3|.
CASSSYPGLPGRPVDTQYF
TGTGCCAGCAGCTCCTACCCAGGGCTCCCCGGTAGACCGGTAGATACGCAGTATTTT
>TRBV6-5|few|TRBJ1-1|.
CASRTGYAGTEAFF
TGTGCCAGCAGGACGGGTTACGCGGGCACTGAAGCTTTCTTT
>TRBV19|.|TRBJ1-2|.
CASASGEYGYTF
TGTGCCAGTGCGTCAGGGGAGTATGGCTACACCTTC
>TRBV7-9|.|TRBJ1-4|.
CASSFGPRRDEKLFF
TGTGCCAGCAGCTTCGGACCCCGGAGGGACGAAAAACTGTTTTTT
>TRBV2|.|TRBJ1-6|.
CASSADRSYNSPLHF
TGTGCCAGCAGCGCGGACAGAAGTTATAATTCACCCCTCCACTTT
>TRBV6-2/TRBV6-3|.|TRBJ2-3|.
CASSYTLRTPARTDTQYF
TGTGCCAGCAGTTACACCCTCAGGACACCTGCGCGTACAGATACGCAGTATTTT
>TRBV19|.|TRBJ1-5|.
CASRSTAYSNQPQHF
TGTGCCAGTAGATCGACTGCCTATAGCAATCAGCCCCAGCATTTT
>TRBV4-3|.|TRBJ2-7|TRBD2
CASSQSPGTSPSYEQYF
TGCGCCAGCAGCCAATCACCCGGGACTAGCCCCTCCTACGAGCAGTACTTC
>TRBV19|.|TRBJ2-7|TRBD2
CASSTARLAGLGGEQYF
TGTGCCAGTAGTACCGCCAGACTAGCGGGACTAGGTGGGGAGCAGTACTTC
>TRBV21-1|.|TRBJ2-2|.
CASSPRRLAGGPGTGELFF
TGTGCCAGCAGCCCCCGAAGACTAGCGGGAGGGCCGGGCACCGGGGAGCTGTTTTTT
>TRBV16|.|TRBJ1-5|.
CASSQTGSNQPQHF
TGTGCCAGCAGCCAAACGGGGAGCAATCAGCCCCAGCATTTT
>TRBV28|.|TRBJ2-5|TRBD2
CASRDPTSGGKETQYF
TGTGCCAGCAGAGATCCCACTAGCGGGGGGAAAGAGACCCAGTACTTC
>TRBV4-1|few|TRBJ1-4|TRBD1
CASSRSWTGTNEKLFF
TGCGCCAGCAGCCGATCCTGGACAGGGACTAATGAAAAACTGTTTTTT
>TRBV5-6|.|TRBJ2-1|.
CASSLRGSYNEQFF
TGTGCCAGCAGCTTGAGGGGGTCCTACAATGAGCAGTTCTTC
>TRBV6-6|few|TRBJ2-1|.
CASSLARNEQFF
TGTGCCAGCTCTCTAGCGCGGAATGAGCAGTTCTTC
>TRBV5-1|.|TRBJ2-3|TRBD2
CASSLQLAEGGDTQYF
TGCGCCAGCAGTCTCCAACTAGCGGAGGGGGGAGATACGCAGTATTTT
>TRBV5-1|.|TRBJ2-2|.
CASSPWGVGELFF
TGCGCCAGCAGCCCTTGGGGGGTCGGGGAGCTGTTTTTT
>TRBV4-3|.|TRBJ2-2|TRBD2
CASSQALAGVSGELFF
TGCGCCAGCAGCCAAGCCCTAGCGGGAGTAAGTGGGGAGCTGTTTTTT
>TRBV6-6|.|TRBJ1-1|TRBD1
CASSYGRDRRSSEAFF
TGTGCCAGCAGTTACGGCAGGGACAGGAGATCTTCCGAAGCTTTCTTT
>TRBV19|once|TRBJ2-7|TRBD1
CASTPGQSYEQYF
TGTGCCAGTACCCCGGGACAGTCCTACGAGCAGTACTTC
>TRBV11-2|.|TRBJ2-2|.
CASRAVWEGDTGELFF
TGTGCCAGCAGAGCAGTCTGGGAGGGGGACACCGGGGAGCTGTTTTTT
>TRBV27|.|TRBJ1-1|TRBD1
CASSSQGALGTEAFF
TGTGCCAGCAGTTCGCAGGGGGCGCTTGGGACTGAAGCTTTCTTT
>TRBV5-1|few|TRBJ1-4|TRBD1
CASSLGTGATNEKLFF
TGCGCCAGCAGCTTGGGGACAGGGGCTACTAATGAAAAACTGTTTTTT
>TRBV5-4|.|TRBJ2-2|TRBD1
CASSLGPGQGATGELFF
TGTGCCAGCAGCTTGGGCCCGGGACAGGGGGCAACTGGGGAGCTGTTTTTT
>TRBV27|.|TRBJ2-5|TRBD2
CASSSIAGAETQYF
TGTGCCAGCAGTTCGATAGCGGGAGCAGAGACCCAGTACTTC
>TRBV6-5|.|TRBJ2-7|.
CASSRGQTYEQYF
TGTGCCAGCAGTCGCGGACAGACCTACGAGCAGTACTTC
>TRBV10-3|.|TRBJ2-7|TRBD1
CAIIGTVGFSYEQYF
TGTGCCATCATTGGGACAGTAGGTTTCTCCTACGAGCAGTACTTC
>TRBV6-5|.|TRBJ2-7|TRBD2
CASSYSPGLAGYEQYF
TGTGCCAGCAGTTACTCCCCTGGACTAGCAGGGTACGAGCAGTACTTC
>TRBV27|.|TRBJ2-2|.
CASRLLLRDTGELFF
TGTGCCAGCAGGCTGCTACTCAGGGATACCGGGGAGCTGTTTTTT
>TRBV5-4|once|TRBJ2-7|.
CASSVGGEYEQYF
TGTGCCAGCAGCGTTGGAGGGGAGTACGAGCAGTACTTC
>TRBV7-9|.|TRBJ1-4|.
CASSSQAGPNEKLFF
TGTGCCAGCAGCTCCCAGGCGGGCCCTAATGAAAAACTGTTTTTT
>TRBV7-9|.|TRBJ1-5|.
CASSPGSNQPQHF
TGTGCCAGCAGCCCGGGTAGCAATCAGCCCCAGCATTTT
>TRBV14|once|TRBJ1-5|TRBD1
CASSQAGTGYGQPQHF
TGTGCCAGCAGCCAAGCGGGGACAGGGTACGGTCAGCCCCAGCATTTT
>TRBV5-4|.|TRBJ2-5|.
CASSGGGTQYF
TGTGCCAGCAGCGGCGGTGGGACCCAGTACTTC
>TRBV27|.|TRBJ2-1|TRBD2
CASSLRGLAGGPYNEQFF
TGTGCCAGCAGTTTAAGGGGACTAGCGGGAGGGCCGTACAATGAGCAGTTCTTC
>TRBV28|.|TRBJ1-6|.
CASRRQWDSPLHF
TGTGCCAGCAGGAGACAGTGGGATTCACCCCTCCACTTT
>TRBV18|.|TRBJ2-1|.
CASSPGEEQFF
TGTGCCAGCTCTCCCGGGGAGGAGCAGTTCTTC